This passage covers 23 T cell receptor beta chains from one sample sequenced in a study of cytomegalovirus exposure and HLA in healthy donors. PCR primers comprised 60 Vbeta and 13 Jbeta primers. TCRdb keeps only in-frame clones here, not all; method: immunoSEQ multiplex PCR. The sample holds about 130,000 clones, approximately 80% seen once. The sequenced sample consisted of PBMCs. The receptors originated from a man aged 35-49 years in good health and CMV-seronegative.

This clone was recorded once. The V gene is TRBV30, the J gene TRBJ1-5; TRBD1 matches 7 bases. J was trimmed by 9 bases and V by 0 bases; bases with no gene match: 2. This CDR3 is built from 12 residues. Germline CDR1 and CDR2: GTSNPN and SVGIG (reference sequence). The CDR3 sequence: CAWSVRTGPQHF. CDR3 nucleotides: TGTGCCTGGAGTGTTCGGACAGGGCCCCAGCATTTT.

This clone has only a few counts. The CDR3, as DNA: TGTGCCAGCAGTGCGACGACAGGTGTCTCTGGGGCCAACGTCCTGACTTTC. This sequence encodes CASSATTGVSGANVLTF. The chain couples TRBV27 to TRBJ2-6, with D maybe TRBD1 (6 bases). This CDR3 has 17 amino acids. V was shortened by 5 bases and J by 0 bases, with 14 bases between the two germline ends. Germline CDR1 reads MNHEY; CDR2 reads SMNVEV (reference sequence).

V usage is TRBV29-1 and J usage is TRBJ2-1, with D unclear. Trimming removed 6 bases from V and 2 bases from J, with 17 bases in between. CDR3 length: 15 amino acids. Germline CDR1 is SQVTM and CDR2 is ANQGSEA. CDR3 DNA sequence: TGCAGCGTCTCAATCGGTAGCAGAACCTACAATGAGCAGTTCTTC. Translation: CSVSIGSRTYNEQFF.

V is TRBV20-1 and J is TRBJ1-2; 7 bases line up with TRBD1. CDR3 length: 11 amino acids. The germline V gene encodes CDR1 DFQATT and CDR2 SNEGSKA (reference sequence). The DNA for the CDR3 is TGCAGGCAGGGGGAATTGGATGGCTACACCTTC. It encodes CRQGELDGYTF.

The chain employs TRBV19 and TRBJ2-3; 16 positions agree with TRBD2. CDR1 is LNHDA, CDR2 SQIVND, per germline (reference sequence). The trim removed 4 bases at V and 1 base at J, leaving 8 bases unmatched. This CDR3 contains 19 residues. The CDR3 region is CASSTTGLAGGPGTDTQYF. CDR3 nucleotide sequence: TGTGCCAGTAGTACGACGGGACTAGCGGGGGGGCCGGGCACAGATACGCAGTATTTT.

The chain links TRBV27 to TRBJ2-2, with 9 bases aligning to TRBD2. Trimming took 6 bases from V and 7 from J; bases not matched to a gene: 6. This CDR3 spans 14 amino acids. Germline loops: CDR1 MNHEY, CDR2 SMNVEV (reference sequence). The CDR3 is CASREGGRVGELFF. The CDR3 DNA sequence: TGTGCCAGCAGGGAGGGCGGGAGGGTCGGGGAGCTGTTTTTT.

In the case of this clone: This sample also contains other DNA sequences that code for the same CDR3. The V call is TRBV9, the J call TRBJ2-7, with TRBD1 identical over 10 bases. The germline V gene encodes CDR1 SGDLS and CDR2 YYNGEE. V lost 0 bases, J lost 2 bases, and 2 bases stayed unmatched. The length of the CDR3 is 15 residues. CDR3 sequence: CASSVAGTGAYEQYF. Written as DNA, the CDR3 is TGTGCCAGCAGCGTAGCTGGGACAGGGGCCTACGAGCAGTACTTC.

This chain links TRBV30 with TRBJ2-7; 7 nucleotides agree with TRBD2. V shed 0 bases and J 2 bases; nucleotides not matched to a gene: 1. Looked up from germline, CDR1 is GTSNPN and CDR2 is SVGIG (reference sequence). The CDR3 has 13 amino acids. CDR3 region: CAWSVAGTYEQYF. In DNA form, the CDR3 reads TGTGCCTGGAGTGTAGCGGGAACCTACGAGCAGTACTTC.

The V gene is TRBV30, the J gene TRBJ2-1, with 8 bases identical to TRBD1. The germline CDR1 and CDR2 sequences are GTSNPN and SVGIG (reference sequence). After removal of 2 bases from V and 2 bases from J, the junction contained 2 bases not matched to a gene. The CDR3 is 14 amino acids. The CDR3 loop is CAWSPGQAYNEQFF. The CDR3, as DNA: TGTGCCTGGAGTCCGGGACAGGCCTACAATGAGCAGTTCTTC.

The chain's CDR3 is CASSTEAGGFYNEQFF. CDR3 DNA sequence: TGTGCCAGTAGTACCGAAGCGGGAGGATTCTACAATGAGCAGTTCTTC. V is TRBV19 and J is TRBJ2-1, with 9 nucleotides matching TRBD2. Germline V gene sequence: CDR1 LNHDA, CDR2 SQIVND (reference sequence). The CDR3 consists of 16 residues. The trim removed 4 bases at V and 3 bases at J, leaving 7 bases unmatched.

This clone turned up a few times. This chain uses TRBV2 with TRBJ2-7; the match to TRBD2 covers 13 bases. There are 15 residues in the CDR3. Losses at the gene ends were 6 bases for V and 0 bases for J; bases not matched to a gene: 2. The germline CDR1 and CDR2 sequences are SNHLY and FYNNEI. For the CDR3, the DNA is TGTGCCAGCAGCGGGACTAGCGGGGCCTCCTACGAGCAGTACTTC. This gives the protein CASSGTSGASYEQYF.

J is TRBJ2-1 and V is TRBV5-1; TRBD1 agrees at 7 bases. CDR1 and CDR2 from the germline V gene are SGHRS and YFSETQ. The V and J ends lost 0 bases and 8 bases, in that order; junction bases with no gene match: 11. The CDR3 consists of 16 residues. CDR3 DNA: TGCGCCAGCAGCTTGGTAGTACAGGGGTATGTGGATGAGCAGTTCTTC. Its protein product is CASSLVVQGYVDEQFF.

V gene TRBV5-1 combines with J gene TRBJ2-7; D not resolved. The CDR3 extends over 13 amino acids. Trimming pared 1 base from V and 0 bases from J, leaving 5 bases between. Looked up from germline, CDR1 is SGHRS and CDR2 is YFSETQ. The CDR3: CASSLTPSYEQYF. CDR3 sequence (DNA): TGCGCCAGCAGCTTGACACCCTCCTACGAGCAGTACTTC.

The gene calls are TRBV5-1 and TRBJ2-3; 11 nucleotides align to TRBD2. Germline CDR1 reads SGHRS; CDR2 reads YFSETQ. The CDR3 runs to 15 residues. V was pared by 4 bases and J by 3 bases, with 4 bases of the junction left unmatched. The CDR3 nucleotides are TGCGCCAGCAGCCCGGGACTAGCGGCAACAGATACGCAGTATTTT. It yields the protein CASSPGLAATDTQYF.

This sequence joins TRBV5-6 and TRBJ2-7; TRBD2 matches at 15 bases. The CDR3 is 16 amino acids. With V trimmed by 5 bases and J by 4 bases, 7 bases remained unmatched. Germline V lookup: CDR1 SGHDT, CDR2 YYEEEE. The CDR3 spells CASSRPGLAGGYEQYF. CDR3 bases: TGTGCCAGCAGTCGTCCGGGACTAGCGGGAGGATACGAGCAGTACTTC.

This chain connects TRBV11-3 to TRBJ2-1, with 8 bases matching TRBD2. Germline lookup yields CDR1 SGHNT and CDR2 YENEEA. The V and J ends lost 0 bases and 6 bases, in that order; junction bases with no gene match: 7. The CDR3 contains 16 residues. Here the CDR3 reads CASSLDVELAVNEQFF. The CDR3 bases are TGTGCCAGCAGCTTAGATGTCGAACTAGCGGTCAATGAGCAGTTCTTC.

The gene calls are TRBV7-9 and TRBJ2-5, with a possible D match to TRBD1 (5 bases). The CDR3 is 15 amino acids. CDR1 is SEHNR, CDR2 FQNEAQ, per germline (reference sequence). V was shortened by 5 bases and J by 4 bases, with 17 bases between the two germline ends. The CDR3: CASSPTLGVGETQYF. CDR3 DNA sequence: TGTGCCAGCAGCCCGACCCTAGGGGTAGGAGAGACCCAGTACTTC.

This sequence joins TRBV30 and TRBJ1-4, with no clear D. Trimming removed 6 bases at V and 6 bases at J, with 14 bases between. Germline CDR1 reads GTSNPN; CDR2 reads SVGIG (reference sequence). The CDR3 is 13 residues long. CDR3 in DNA: TGTGCCTGCTCCAATGGCGCGGATGAAAAACTGTTTTTT. Protein product: CACSNGADEKLFF.

This clone came up a few times. V gene TRBV5-1 combines with J gene TRBJ1-2; D unresolved. The CDR3 consists of 14 residues. With 0 bases removed from V and 5 bases from J, the gap between germline ends came to 11 bases. Germline CDR1 and CDR2: SGHRS and YFSETQ. CDR3 coding DNA: TGCGCCAGCAGCTTGGACAGCGGACCTTATGGCTACACCTTC. Translating gives CASSLDSGPYGYTF.

The chain couples TRBV4-3 to TRBJ2-7; 7 bases line up with TRBD1. The CDR3 runs to 16 residues. Trimming cost V 1 base and J 0 bases; bases outside gene matches: 6. The germline gives CDR1 LGHNA, CDR2 YSLEER. The CDR3 DNA sequence: TGCGCCAGCAGCCAAGGGACCGGGACAGACTCCTACGAGCAGTACTTC. Translation: CASSQGTGTDSYEQYF.

The chain combines TRBV6-6 with TRBJ2-2; D gene uncertain. Per germline, CDR1 MNHNY and CDR2 SVGAGI (reference sequence). Trimming pared 5 bases from V and 8 bases from J, leaving 12 bases between. The CDR3 runs to 13 residues. CDR3: CASSDRRAGELFF. CDR3 coding DNA: TGTGCCAGCAGTGACCGGAGAGCTGGGGAGCTGTTTTTT.

V usage is TRBV28 and J usage is TRBJ1-4, with a weak D call TRBD1 (6 bases). Trimming removed 6 bases from V and 8 bases from J, with 16 bases in between. The germline CDR1 and CDR2 sequences are MDHEN and SYDVKM. This CDR3 comprises 14 residues. CDR3 in amino acids: CASSHGGAGEKLFF. In nucleotides, the CDR3 is TGTGCCAGCAGCCACGGGGGGGCGGGAGAAAAACTGTTTTTT.

The rearrangement links TRBV5-1 to TRBJ1-1, with D possibly matching TRBD1 (5 bases). With 1 base removed from V and 6 bases from J, the gap between germline ends came to 7 bases. Per germline, CDR1 SGHRS and CDR2 YFSETQ. The length of the CDR3 is 12 residues. CDR3 in DNA: TGCGCCAGCAGCTTGTTGGGGCCTGAAGCTTTCTTT. This gives the protein CASSLLGPEAFF.